These 14 T cell receptor beta chains were sequenced from one sample in a study of T cell responses to AZD1222 COVID-19 vaccine. Repertoires were generated with immunoSEQ multiplex PCR, while TCRdb's copy carries only in-frame clones and drops some. The table lists approximately 170,000 clones, around 93% of them singletons. Source: peripheral blood, taken on day 0 of AZD1222 vaccination. The receptors were sampled from an adult in good health.

The V and J genes are TRBV3-1 (or the pseudogene TRBV3-2) and TRBJ1-5; the match to TRBD1 covers 9 bases. Germline CDR1 is LGHDT and CDR2 is YNNKEL (reference sequence). CDR3 size: 14 residues. V trimming: 4 bases; J trimming: 4 bases; junction bases outside the gene matches: 2. The DNA for the CDR3 is TGTGCCAGCAGCCTCGGGACAGGGAATCAGCCCCAGCATTTT. Amino acid sequence: CASSLGTGNQPQHF.

The gene calls are TRBV11-3 and TRBJ2-2, with TRBD1 matching 7 bases. Germline V gene data show CDR1 as SGHNT and CDR2 as YENEEA. V was pared by 6 bases and J by 6 bases, with 7 bases of the junction left unmatched. CDR3 length equals 14 residues. For the CDR3, the DNA is TGTGCCAGCAGTACAGGGGCCCCAGCCGGGGAGCTGTTTTTT. It codes for CASSTGAPAGELFF.

V usage is TRBV6-5 and J usage is TRBJ1-4; D not certain. This CDR3 has 15 amino acids. The V end lost 0 bases, the J end lost 1 base, and 6 bases lay between the germline ends. Germline CDR1 is MNHEY and CDR2 is SVGAGI. The CDR3 region is CASSYSWGTNEKLFF. DNA of the CDR3: TGTGCCAGCAGTTACTCCTGGGGAACTAATGAAAAACTGTTTTTT.

The V call is TRBV5-6, the J call TRBJ1-1; D not certain. The CDR3 spans 15 residues. Germline lookup yields CDR1 SGHDT and CDR2 YYEEEE. Deletions cut 0 bases from V and 0 bases from J, with 9 bases between. CDR3 in amino acids: CASSLVRQMNTEAFF. CDR3 sequence (DNA): TGTGCCAGCAGCTTGGTTCGTCAGATGAACACTGAAGCTTTCTTT. The full variable domain, completed using reference TRBV5-6 and TRBJ1-1, is DAGVTQSPTHLIKTRGQQVTLRCSPKSGHDTVSWYQQALGQGPQFIFQYYEEEERQRGNFPDRFSGHQFPNYSSELNVNALLLGDSALYLCASSLVRQMNTEAFFGQGTRLTVV.

V is TRBV28 and J is TRBJ1-5, with D tentatively TRBD1 (6 bases). The CDR3 contains 15 residues. Germline CDR1 and CDR2: MDHEN and SYDVKM. The V and J ends lost 3 bases and 6 bases respectively, with 15 bases between them. For the CDR3, the DNA is TGTGCCAGCAGTTTTTGGGGGGCGCGAAGTCAGCCCCAGCATTTT. This sequence encodes CASSFWGARSQPQHF. Full variable domain (rest looked up from reference TRBV28 and TRBJ1-5): DVKVTQSSRYLVKRTGEKVFLECVQDMDHENMFWYRQDPGLGLRLIYFSYDVKMKEKGDIPEGYSVSREKKERFSLILESASTNQTSMYLCASSFWGARSQPQHFGDGTRLSIL.

V gene TRBV9 combines with J gene TRBJ2-3; D is ambiguous. The CDR3 loop spans 14 amino acids. Trimming took off 0 bases at V and 1 base at J, with 6 bases between the two ends. Germline loops: CDR1 SGDLS, CDR2 YYNGEE. The CDR3 is CASSVEEGTDTQYF. In DNA, the CDR3 is TGTGCCAGCAGCGTAGAAGAGGGCACAGATACGCAGTATTTT.

This chain uses TRBV6-6 with TRBJ2-5; D gene unclear. CDR1 MNHNY and CDR2 SVGAGI come from the germline V gene (reference sequence). This CDR3 is 15 amino acids long. V lost 1 base and J lost 2, with 11 bases in between. The DNA for the CDR3 is TGTGCCAGCAGTTACTGGCGCGTCGGTCAAGAGACCCAGTACTTC. Protein product: CASSYWRVGQETQYF.

The chain joins TRBV11-1 to TRBJ2-7, with D possibly called TRBD1 or TRBD2 (6 bases each). This CDR3 has 15 residues. With 3 bases removed from V and 0 bases from J, the gap between germline ends came to 12 bases. Germline loops: CDR1 SGHAT, CDR2 FQDESV (reference sequence). This CDR3 reads CASSFQGGYSYEQYF. The CDR3 coding sequence is TGTGCCAGCAGCTTCCAAGGGGGGTACTCCTACGAGCAGTACTTC. Full variable domain (rest looked up from reference TRBV11-1 and TRBJ2-7): EAEVAQSPRYKITEKSQAVAFWCDPISGHATLYWYRQILGQGPELLVQFQDESVVDDSQLPKDRFSAERLKGVDSTLKIQPAELGDSAMYLCASSFQGGYSYEQYFGPGTRLTVT.

The chain recombines TRBV7-2 with TRBJ1-2; D is ambiguous. The CDR3 loop spans 13 amino acids. Trimming took 5 bases from V and 2 from J, leaving 9 bases between them. The germline gives CDR1 SGHTA, CDR2 FQGNSA. The CDR3 nucleotides read TGTGCCAGCAGCCGCCCCAAGAACTATGGCTACACCTTC. It is translated as CASSRPKNYGYTF.

The rearrangement links TRBV19 to TRBJ2-5; 8 bases are a match to TRBD2. The V gene's germline CDR1 is LNHDA and CDR2 SQIVND (reference sequence). The V segment lost 3 bases and the J segment 7 bases; nucleotides outside the gene matches: 13. The CDR3 runs 16 residues. In nucleotides, the CDR3 is TGTGCCAGTAGTATTGTAGCGGGAACCCCTTCGGGGACCCAGTACTTC. It specifies CASSIVAGTPSGTQYF.

DNA of the CDR3: TGTGCCAGCAGCGTAGTGGGGGCAGGGAGTTATGGCTACACCTTC. The encoded protein is CASSVVGAGSYGYTF. The V call is TRBV9, the J call TRBJ1-2; D possibly corresponds to TRBD1 (6 bases). Germline CDR1 and CDR2: SGDLS and YYNGEE. The CDR3 spans 15 residues. V was clipped by 0 bases and J by 5 bases, with 14 bases between them.

Comment on this clone: The sample has other DNA sequences that encode this CDR3 too. This chain links TRBV30 with TRBJ1-5; a possible D gene is TRBD1 (5 bases). Trimming removed 1 base at V and 1 base at J, with 5 bases between. This CDR3 has 13 amino acids. Looked up from germline, CDR1 is GTSNPN and CDR2 is SVGIG (reference sequence). CDR3 protein: CAWSGGSNQPQHF. The CDR3 coding sequence is TGTGCCTGGAGTGGGGGCAGCAATCAGCCCCAGCATTTT.

This sequence joins TRBV24-1 and TRBJ2-1, with D possibly matching TRBD1 (6 bases). The germline CDR1 and CDR2 sequences are KGHDR and SFDVKD. Trimming left V 3 bases short and J 6 bases short, with 17 bases between. This CDR3 is 16 amino acids long. The CDR3 spells CATSDLGGRTGNEQFF. The CDR3 DNA follows: TGTGCCACCAGTGATCTAGGGGGACGCACGGGCAATGAGCAGTTCTTC.

The CDR3 nucleotides read TGTGCCAGCAGTTACCCCCCCAATGAGCAGTTCTTC. It codes for CASSYPPNEQFF. This chain uses TRBV6-2 or TRBV6-3 with TRBJ2-1; D gene uncertain. Germline CDR1 and CDR2: MNHEY and SVGEGT. Trimming took off 2 bases at V and 6 bases at J, with 5 bases between the two ends. The CDR3 is 12 amino acids.